This T cell receptor (beta chain) was retrieved from a study of cytomegalovirus exposure and HLA in healthy donors. The overall study: Of several hundred genotyped donors, about 80% grouped in the Caucasian-associated ancestry cluster.

Study conclusions and caveats: Roughly uniform depth of sequencing across donors was assumed in presence/absence analyses. The study labeled around 160 TCR beta chains cytomegalovirus-associated. When analyzed later, a missense DCLRE1C variant was found to be linked to TCR beta V- and J-gene trimming.

Germline assignment: CDR1 MDHEN and CDR2 SYDVKM. This CDR3 has 14 residues. J was trimmed by 4 bases and V by 8 bases; bases with no gene match: 8. Researchers ran the PCR with 60 Vbeta and 13 Jbeta primers. The data were produced by immunoSEQ multiplex PCR, yet TCRdb's version contains in-frame clones alone and is incomplete. The sample holds 99,000 or so clones, 78% seen once. On this clone: Its antigen is not identified.

Input material: PBMCs. This TCR derives from a male donor in good health and CMV-seronegative. V gene TRBV28 combines with J gene TRBJ2-3; 8 bases map to TRBD1. CDR3 coding DNA: TGTGCCAGCTTGGACAGGGTCGTTTCAGATACGCAGTATTTT. Encoded protein: CASLDRVVSDTQYF.